This T cell receptor (beta chain) stems from a study of blood T cells in healthy people across ages. Using a J-beta primer mix together with a sample-barcoded 5' primer, a second PCR was run for roughly 6 to 11 cycles. A minimum of 2.5 million CDR3-containing paired-end reads was obtained for each sample. MiXCR, run by TCRdb on the 5' RACE reads, gives a single entry per CDR3 protein. This repertoire shows some 640,000 distinct CDR3 sequences, approximately 30% found once; its top ten account for approximately 14%. This clonotype was detected once. Its antigen is not identified. A much larger clone lies a single base off, so this may be a read error. General study findings and limits: Among long-lived donors, naive CD4+ cells were more numerous and diversity higher than in aged donors.

The germline V gene has CDR1 MNHEY and CDR2 SMNVEV (reference sequence). The length of the CDR3 is 13 residues. V lost 11 bases to trimming and J lost 3 bases; unmatched junction nucleotides: 8. The rearrangement links TRBV27 to TRBJ1-2, with TRBD1 identical over 8 bases. The sequencing input was blood. This sequence originates from a woman of 80 years or more in good health. This chain's CDR3 is CAGGQGNYYGYTF. In nucleotides, the CDR3 is TGTGCCGGTGGACAGGGCAACTACTATGGCTACACCTTC.